The 14 T cell receptor beta chains reported below all come from one sample, sequenced in a study of shared clonotypes between healthy human individuals. Sequencing was performed with immunoSEQ multiplex PCR; in TCRdb, only in-frame clones are kept and a portion is missing. The table has some 800,000 clones, almost 95% seen once; the top ten hold under 30%. Positively selected for CCR7, the CD45RO-negative cells used as naive CD8 cells excluded terminally differentiated effector memory CD45RA+ cells. The source material was naive CD8+ T cells sorted from blood. The source is a man aged 30 to 39 in good health.

The V gene is TRBV27, the J gene TRBJ2-5, with TRBD1 identical over 10 bases. The trim removed 4 bases at V and 4 bases at J, leaving 6 bases unmatched. The germline gives CDR1 MNHEY, CDR2 SMNVEV (reference sequence). This CDR3 is 15 amino acids long. For the CDR3, the DNA is TGTGCCAGCAGTTCCGGACAGGGGGTTGTAGAGACCCAGTACTTC. It codes for CASSSGQGVVETQYF.

This chain's CDR3 is CASRGVRPYEQYF. CDR3 sequence (DNA): TGTGCCAGCAGGGGGGTCCGACCCTACGAGCAGTACTTC. The V and J genes are TRBV21-1 and TRBJ2-7. TRBV21-1 is reported as a pseudogene. CDR3 length: 13 amino acids.

V is TRBV4-3 and J is TRBJ2-7, with TRBD2 as a possible D gene (6 bases). The germline V gene encodes CDR1 LGHNA and CDR2 YSLEER. CDR3 length equals 14 residues. V was cut by 1 base and J by 3 bases, with 10 bases left in between. This CDR3 is CASSQGLANYEQYF. CDR3 bases: TGCGCCAGCAGCCAAGGCCTAGCGAACTACGAGCAGTACTTC.

This chain connects TRBV7-9 to TRBJ1-2; D is perhaps TRBD1 (5 bases). Germline CDR1 is SEHNR and CDR2 is FQNEAQ (reference sequence). CDR3 length equals 15 residues. Trimming removed 2 bases at V and 5 bases at J, with 15 bases between. CDR3 sequence: CASSLRDGPLYGYTF. DNA for the CDR3: TGTGCCAGCAGCTTAAGGGACGGACCATTATATGGCTACACCTTC.

The chain couples TRBV7-3 to TRBJ2-3; D uncertain. The ends were cut back, 4 bases at V and 6 bases at J, with 8 bases in the middle. Germline values: CDR1 SGHTA, CDR2 FQGTGA. This CDR3 has 12 amino acids. The CDR3 nucleotides are TGTGCCAGCAGCTCCCTTGGTGATACGCAGTATTTT. Its translation: CASSSLGDTQYF.

The chain carries TRBV2 and TRBJ1-2, with 7 nucleotides matching TRBD1. Germline assignment: CDR1 SNHLY and CDR2 FYNNEI. The V and J ends lost 8 bases and 6 bases, in that order; junction bases with no gene match: 12. There are 14 residues in the CDR3. The CDR3 DNA reads TGTGCCAGCGAGGGGATGGAGGGGGCTAATGGCTACACCTTC. Translated: CASEGMEGANGYTF. Together with reference TRBV2 and TRBJ1-2, the CDR3 gives the full variable domain: EPEVTQTPSHQVTQMGQEVILRCVPISNHLYFYWYRQILGQKVEFLVSFYNNEISEKSEIFDDQFSVERPDGSNFTLKIRSTKLEDSAMYFCASEGMEGANGYTFGSGTRLTVV.

This sequence joins TRBV27 and TRBJ2-7; TRBD1 aligns across 8 bases. The V gene end was trimmed by 2 bases and the J gene end by 4 bases; junction bases not matched to a gene: 4. The germline V gene encodes CDR1 MNHEY and CDR2 SMNVEV (reference sequence). CDR3 length: 14 residues. The CDR3 loop reads CASSLAGGKYEQYF. CDR3 nucleotide sequence: TGTGCCAGCAGTTTAGCAGGGGGCAAATACGAGCAGTACTTC.

The chain has TRBV19 and TRBJ1-5, with TRBD1 matching 10 bases. The CDR3 loop spans 17 amino acids. CDR1 is LNHDA, CDR2 SQIVND, per germline (reference sequence). The V and J ends lost 2 bases and 5 bases, in that order; junction bases with no gene match: 9. The CDR3 loop is CASSIWDRGFSDQPQHF. In DNA, the CDR3 is TGTGCCAGTAGTATATGGGACAGGGGTTTTTCCGATCAGCCCCAGCATTTT.

The CDR3 DNA is TGTGCCAGCAGTTTATCGGAGGAGGGATACGAGCAGTACTTC. This codes for CASSLSEEGYEQYF. The chain uses TRBV27 and TRBJ2-7; D is perhaps TRBD2 (6 bases). V was cut by 0 bases and J by 4 bases, with 10 bases left in between. CDR1 is MNHEY and CDR2 is SMNVEV in the germline V gene (reference sequence). The CDR3 runs 14 residues.

This rearrangement joins TRBV7-6 to TRBJ1-1, with 11 bases that match TRBD1. The CDR3 is 16 residues long. The trim removed 5 bases at V and 3 bases at J, leaving 8 bases unmatched. In germline, CDR1 is SGHVS, CDR2 FNYEAQ. This CDR3 is CASSLRTGGLYTEAFF. The CDR3 region has the DNA TGTGCCAGCAGCCTCCGGACAGGGGGCTTGTACACTGAAGCTTTCTTT.

The V call is TRBV5-1, the J call TRBJ1-4; the D is unclear. V lost 4 bases and J 8 bases, leaving 21 bases between the germline ends. Germline CDR1 reads SGHRS; CDR2 reads YFSETQ. The CDR3 has 16 residues. The CDR3 spells CASSPLGPTAREKLFF. As DNA, the CDR3 is TGCGCCAGCAGCCCCTTGGGTCCTACCGCGAGGGAAAAACTGTTTTTT.

The CDR3 sequence: CASSFTPGRGEETQYF. The CDR3 DNA follows: TGTGCCAGCAGCTTCACACCGGGACGGGGGGAAGAGACCCAGTACTTC. The chain uses TRBV11-2 and TRBJ2-5; 7 bases align to TRBD2. Germline values: CDR1 SGHAT, CDR2 FQNNGV. The CDR3 loop spans 16 amino acids. Trimming at V came to 3 bases and at J to 3 bases, leaving 10 bases not matched to a gene.

J is TRBJ1-4 and V is TRBV12-1. TRBV12-1 constitutes a pseudogene. The CDR3 has 14 amino acids. The CDR3 coding sequence is TGTGCCAGCAGCTTTGGGGGGGTTGAGGAAAAACTGTTTTTT. The encoded protein is CASSFGGVEEKLFF.

The rearrangement links TRBV9 to TRBJ2-7; perhaps TRBD2 as D (5 bases). There are 15 residues in the CDR3. V was cut by 1 base and J by 2 bases, with 13 bases left in between. The germline V gene has CDR1 SGDLS and CDR2 YYNGEE. DNA for the CDR3: TGTGCCAGCAGCGTAAACTGGTGGGAGCCCTACGAGCAGTACTTC. The encoded protein is CASSVNWWEPYEQYF.